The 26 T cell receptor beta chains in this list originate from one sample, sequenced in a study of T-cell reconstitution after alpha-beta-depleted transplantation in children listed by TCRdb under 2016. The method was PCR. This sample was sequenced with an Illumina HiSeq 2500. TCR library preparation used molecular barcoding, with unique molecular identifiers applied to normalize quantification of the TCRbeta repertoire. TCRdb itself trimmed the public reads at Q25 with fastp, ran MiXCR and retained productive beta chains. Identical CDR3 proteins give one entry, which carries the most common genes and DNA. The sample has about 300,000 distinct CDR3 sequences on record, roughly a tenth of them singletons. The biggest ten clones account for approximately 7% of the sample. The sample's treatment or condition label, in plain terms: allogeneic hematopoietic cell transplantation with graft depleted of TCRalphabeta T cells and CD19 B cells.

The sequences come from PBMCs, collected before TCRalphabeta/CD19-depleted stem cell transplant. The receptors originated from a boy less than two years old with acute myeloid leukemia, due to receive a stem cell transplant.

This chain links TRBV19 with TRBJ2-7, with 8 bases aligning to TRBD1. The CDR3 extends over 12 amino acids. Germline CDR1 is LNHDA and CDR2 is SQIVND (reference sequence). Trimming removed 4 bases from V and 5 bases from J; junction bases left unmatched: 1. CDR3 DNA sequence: TGTGCCAGTAGTACGGACAGGGACGAGCAGTACTTC. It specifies CASSTDRDEQYF. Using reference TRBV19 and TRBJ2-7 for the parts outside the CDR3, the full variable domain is DGGITQSPKYLFRKEGQNVTLSCEQNLNHDAMYWYRQDPGQGLRLIYYSQIVNDFQKGDIAEGYSVSREKKESFPLTVTSAQKNPTAFYLCASSTDRDEQYFGPGTRLTVT.

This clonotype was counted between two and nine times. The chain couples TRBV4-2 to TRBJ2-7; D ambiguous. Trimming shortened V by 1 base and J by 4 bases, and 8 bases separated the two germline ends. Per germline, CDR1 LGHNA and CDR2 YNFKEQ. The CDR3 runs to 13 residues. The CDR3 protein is CASSQVRAYEQYF. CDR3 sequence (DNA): TGTGCCAGCAGCCAAGTTAGAGCGTACGAGCAGTACTTC.

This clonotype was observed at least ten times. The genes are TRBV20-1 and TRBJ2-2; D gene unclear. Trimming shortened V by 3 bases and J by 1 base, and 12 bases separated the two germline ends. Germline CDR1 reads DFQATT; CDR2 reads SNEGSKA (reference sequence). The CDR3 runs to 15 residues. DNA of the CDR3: TGCAGTGCTAGCCTAGGCCACCTGAACACCGGGGAGCTGTTTTTT. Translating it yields CSASLGHLNTGELFF.

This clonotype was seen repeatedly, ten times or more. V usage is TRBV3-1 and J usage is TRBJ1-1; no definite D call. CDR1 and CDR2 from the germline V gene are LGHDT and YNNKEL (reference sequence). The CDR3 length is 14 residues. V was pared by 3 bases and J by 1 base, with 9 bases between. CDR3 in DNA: TGTGCCAGCAGCCAGGGATCCAGGAACACTGAAGCTTTCTTT. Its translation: CASSQGSRNTEAFF.

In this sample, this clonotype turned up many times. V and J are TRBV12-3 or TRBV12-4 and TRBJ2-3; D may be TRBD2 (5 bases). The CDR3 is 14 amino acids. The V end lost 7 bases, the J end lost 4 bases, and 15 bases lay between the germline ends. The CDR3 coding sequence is TGTGCCAGCACCCCGAGGGCCCCCCCAGATACGCAGTATTTT. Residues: CASTPRAPPDTQYF.

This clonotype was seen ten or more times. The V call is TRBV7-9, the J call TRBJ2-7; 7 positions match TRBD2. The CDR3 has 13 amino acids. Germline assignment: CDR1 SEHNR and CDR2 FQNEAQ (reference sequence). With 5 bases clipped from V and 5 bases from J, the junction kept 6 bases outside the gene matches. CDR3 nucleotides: TGTGCCAGCAGCCCACTCGGGACTAACGAGCAGTACTTC. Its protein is CASSPLGTNEQYF.

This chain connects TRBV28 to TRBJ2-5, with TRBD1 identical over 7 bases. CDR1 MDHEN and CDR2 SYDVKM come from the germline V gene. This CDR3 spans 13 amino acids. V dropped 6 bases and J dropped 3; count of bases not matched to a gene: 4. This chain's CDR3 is CASRVTGEETQYF. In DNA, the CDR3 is TGTGCCAGCAGGGTTACAGGGGAAGAGACCCAGTACTTC. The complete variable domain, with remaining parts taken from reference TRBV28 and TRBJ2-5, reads DVKVTQSSRYLVKRTGEKVFLECVQDMDHENMFWYRQDPGLGLRLIYFSYDVKMKEKGDIPEGYSVSREKKERFSLILESASTNQTSMYLCASRVTGEETQYFGPGTRLLVL.

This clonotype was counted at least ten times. The CDR3 sequence: CASSFGQAYGYTF. The CDR3 nucleotides read TGTGCCAGCAGTTTCGGGCAGGCTTATGGCTACACCTTC. The chain uses TRBV28 and TRBJ1-2; no clear D. Germline assignment: CDR1 MDHEN and CDR2 SYDVKM. The germline V and J ends were trimmed by 3 bases and 5 bases, with 10 bases remaining between them. This CDR3 is 13 amino acids long.

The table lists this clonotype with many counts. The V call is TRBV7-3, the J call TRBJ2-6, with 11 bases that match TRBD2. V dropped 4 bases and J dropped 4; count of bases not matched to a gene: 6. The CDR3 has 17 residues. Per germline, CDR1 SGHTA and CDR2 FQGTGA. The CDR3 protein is CASSSIAGGPGANVLTF. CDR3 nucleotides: TGTGCCAGCAGCTCCATAGCGGGGGGGCCCGGGGCCAACGTCCTGACTTTC.

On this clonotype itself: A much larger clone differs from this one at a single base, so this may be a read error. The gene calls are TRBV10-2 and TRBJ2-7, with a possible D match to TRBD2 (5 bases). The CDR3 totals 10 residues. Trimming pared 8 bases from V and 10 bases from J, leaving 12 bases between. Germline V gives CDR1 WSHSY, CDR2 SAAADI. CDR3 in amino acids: CASREGPQYF. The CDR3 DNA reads TGCGCCAGCCGCGAGGGTCCCCAGTACTTC.

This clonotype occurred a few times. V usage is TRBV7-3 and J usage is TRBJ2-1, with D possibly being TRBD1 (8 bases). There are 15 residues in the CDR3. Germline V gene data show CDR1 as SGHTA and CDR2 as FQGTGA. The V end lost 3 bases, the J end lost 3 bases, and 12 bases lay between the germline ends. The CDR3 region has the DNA TGTGCCAGCAGCTTCACAGGGGGGGGCTACAATGAGCAGTTCTTC. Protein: CASSFTGGGYNEQFF.

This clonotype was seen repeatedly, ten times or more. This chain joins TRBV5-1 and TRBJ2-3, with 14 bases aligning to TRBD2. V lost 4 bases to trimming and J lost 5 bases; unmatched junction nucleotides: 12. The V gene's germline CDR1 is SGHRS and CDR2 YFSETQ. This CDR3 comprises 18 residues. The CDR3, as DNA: TGCGCCAGCAGCCTGGACGGAGGGGGACTAGCGGGAGTAGATACGCAGTATTTT. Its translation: CASSLDGGGLAGVDTQYF. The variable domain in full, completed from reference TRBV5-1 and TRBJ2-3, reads KAGVTQTPRYLIKTRGQQVTLSCSPISGHRSVSWYQQTPGQGLQFLFEYFSETQRNKGNFPGRFSGRQFSNSRSEMNVSTLELGDSALYLCASSLDGGGLAGVDTQYFGPGTRLTVL.

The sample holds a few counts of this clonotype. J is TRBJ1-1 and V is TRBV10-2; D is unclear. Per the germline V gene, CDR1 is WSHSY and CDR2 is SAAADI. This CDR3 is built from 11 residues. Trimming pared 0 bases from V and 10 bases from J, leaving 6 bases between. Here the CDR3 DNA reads TGCGCCAGCAGTGAGTCGACTCGAGCTTTCTTT. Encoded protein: CASSESTRAFF.

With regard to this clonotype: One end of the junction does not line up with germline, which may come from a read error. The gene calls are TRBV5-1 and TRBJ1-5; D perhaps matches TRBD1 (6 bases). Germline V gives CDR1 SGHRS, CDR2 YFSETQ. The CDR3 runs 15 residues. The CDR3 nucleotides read TGCGCCAGCAGCTTGACAGGGAATAGCAATCAGCCCCGGCATTTT. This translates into CASSLTGNSNQPRHF.

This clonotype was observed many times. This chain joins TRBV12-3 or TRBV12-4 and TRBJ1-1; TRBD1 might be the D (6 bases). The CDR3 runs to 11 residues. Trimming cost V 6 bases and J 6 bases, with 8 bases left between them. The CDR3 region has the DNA TGTGCCAGCAGGGGGACACCTGAAGCTTTCTTT. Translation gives CASRGTPEAFF.

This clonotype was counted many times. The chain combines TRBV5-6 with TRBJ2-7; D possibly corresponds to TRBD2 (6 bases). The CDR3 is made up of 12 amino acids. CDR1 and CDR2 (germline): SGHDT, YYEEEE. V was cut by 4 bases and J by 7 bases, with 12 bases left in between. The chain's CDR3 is CASSPTGREQYF. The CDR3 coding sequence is TGTGCCAGCAGCCCTACCGGGAGAGAGCAGTACTTC.

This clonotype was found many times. The chain's CDR3 is CASSSWTGTEAFF. The CDR3 region has the DNA TGCGCCAGCAGCTCCTGGACGGGGACTGAAGCTTTCTTT. The J gene is TRBJ1-1, the V gene TRBV5-1; unclear D gene. Trimming cost V 3 bases and J 5 bases, with 11 bases left between them. The CDR3 is 13 residues long. The V gene's germline CDR1 is SGHRS and CDR2 YFSETQ.

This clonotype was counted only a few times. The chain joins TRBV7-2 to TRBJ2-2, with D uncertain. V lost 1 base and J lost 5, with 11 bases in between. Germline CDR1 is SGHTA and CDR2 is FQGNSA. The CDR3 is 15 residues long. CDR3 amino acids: CASSLVAVRTGELFF. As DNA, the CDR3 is TGTGCCAGCAGCTTAGTTGCAGTTCGAACCGGGGAGCTGTTTTTT.

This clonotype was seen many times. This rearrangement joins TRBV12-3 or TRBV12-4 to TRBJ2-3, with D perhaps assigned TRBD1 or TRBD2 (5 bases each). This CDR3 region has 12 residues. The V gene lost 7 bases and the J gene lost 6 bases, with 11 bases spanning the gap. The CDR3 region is CASIRDGDTQYF. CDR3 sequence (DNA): TGTGCCAGCATACGGGACGGGGATACGCAGTATTTT.

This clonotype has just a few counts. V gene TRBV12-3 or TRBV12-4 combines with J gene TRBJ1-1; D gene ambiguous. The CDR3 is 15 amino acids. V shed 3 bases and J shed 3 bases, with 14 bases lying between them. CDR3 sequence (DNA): TGTGCCAGCAGTTTTGTTGCAGGAGTGGACACTGAAGCTTTCTTT. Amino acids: CASSFVAGVDTEAFF.

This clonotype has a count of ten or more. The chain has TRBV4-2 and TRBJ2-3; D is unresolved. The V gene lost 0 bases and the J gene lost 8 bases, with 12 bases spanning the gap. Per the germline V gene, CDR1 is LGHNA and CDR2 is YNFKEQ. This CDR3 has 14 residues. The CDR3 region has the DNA TGTGCCAGCAGCCAAGATCTAGGACCGCCTACGCAGTATTTT. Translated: CASSQDLGPPTQYF.

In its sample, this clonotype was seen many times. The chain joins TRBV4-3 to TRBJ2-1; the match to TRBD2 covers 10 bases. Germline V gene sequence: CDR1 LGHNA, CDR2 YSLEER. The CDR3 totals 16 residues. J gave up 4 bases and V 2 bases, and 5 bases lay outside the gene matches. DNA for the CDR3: TGCGCCAGCAGCCAAACTAGCGGGAACCTTTACAATGAGCAGTTCTTC. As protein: CASSQTSGNLYNEQFF.

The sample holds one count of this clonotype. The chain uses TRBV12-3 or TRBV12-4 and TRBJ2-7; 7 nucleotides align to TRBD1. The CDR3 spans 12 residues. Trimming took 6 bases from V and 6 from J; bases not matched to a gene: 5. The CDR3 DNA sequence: TGTGCCAGCAGGGCGCGACAGGGCGAGCAGTACTTC. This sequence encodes CASRARQGEQYF.

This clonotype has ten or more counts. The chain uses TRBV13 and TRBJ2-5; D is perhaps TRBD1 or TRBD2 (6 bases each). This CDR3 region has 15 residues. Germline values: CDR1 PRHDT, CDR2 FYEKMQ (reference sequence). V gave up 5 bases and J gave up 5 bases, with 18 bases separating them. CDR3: CASSISTGGVETQYF. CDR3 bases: TGTGCCAGCAGCATTTCGACAGGAGGGGTGGAGACCCAGTACTTC.

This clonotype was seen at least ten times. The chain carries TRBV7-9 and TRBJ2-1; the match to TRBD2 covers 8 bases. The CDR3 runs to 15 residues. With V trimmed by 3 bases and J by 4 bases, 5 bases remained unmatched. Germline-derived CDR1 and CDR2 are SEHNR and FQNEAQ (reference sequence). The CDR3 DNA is TGTGCCAGCAGCTTTTTAGCGGGGTTTTACAATGAGCAGTTCTTC. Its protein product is CASSFLAGFYNEQFF.

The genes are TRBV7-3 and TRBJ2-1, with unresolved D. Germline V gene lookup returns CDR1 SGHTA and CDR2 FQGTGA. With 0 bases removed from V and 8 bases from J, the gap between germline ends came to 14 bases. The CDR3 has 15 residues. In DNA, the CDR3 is TGTGCCAGCAGCTTAACTAGGACCTTAAGGGATGAGCAGTTCTTC. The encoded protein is CASSLTRTLRDEQFF.